This entry is about one T cell receptor beta chain. Its antigen is unknown. V dropped 5 bases and J dropped 1 base, with 14 bases sitting between them. The CDR3 has 15 residues. In this cohort, patients with other autoimmune diseases, uncontrolled infections, pregnancy or lactation were excluded. Clinical symptoms, serum thyroxine, TRAb, thyroid ultrasound and orbital computed tomography determined diagnosis. The data belong to a study of Graves' ophthalmopathy and Graves' hyperthyroidism. General study points: Most clonotypes expanded in thyroid above 0.001 frequency were present in blood too.

The study amplified TCR beta CDR3 regions using RNA transcripts. An opening RT-PCR round employed HTBI primers and preceded a second-round multiplex PCR. MiXCR, run by TCRdb on the multiplex PCR reads, gives a single entry per CDR3 protein. In the table there are 340,000 or so distinct CDR3 sequences, roughly 15% of which are singletons. Sequenced input: peripheral blood. This TCR came from an adult man with Graves' ophthalmopathy. The rearrangement links TRBV12-3 or TRBV12-4 to TRBJ2-5; maybe TRBD2 (5 bases). The CDR3 nucleotides read TGTGCCAGCAGTCCGGGGTCTCAGGCCCAAGAGACCCAGTACTTC. Amino acid sequence: CASSPGSQAQETQYF.